These T cell receptor beta chains were read from a single sample in a study of graft-versus-host responses after intestinal transplantation. For these receptors, no antigen is known. Clones were sequenced by immunoSEQ multiplex PCR, and TCRdb holds only the in-frame ones, with some missing. The data hold 96,000 or so clones, with more than 85% observed a single time. Sequenced material: unstimulated CD4+ T cells sorted from spleen or lymph node cells, taken before intestinal transplant. The receptor set was obtained from a human donor who received an intestinal transplant. Both conserved end residues are part of each CDR3. Fields, in order: J gene, D gene, V gene, clone size, CDR3 DNA, CDR3 protein. A D gene is named only where the DNA matches it firmly. Rows give clone size only sometimes, using once, few, many, or a class for an expanded clone.

j_call: TRBJ2-5; d_call: TRBD2; v_call: TRBV7-2; clone_size: -; cdr3_nt: TGTGCCAGCAGCTTCTGGGGACTAGCGGAAGAGACCCAGTACTTC; cdr3_aa: CASSFWGLAEETQYF
j_call: TRBJ1-2; d_call: TRBD1; v_call: TRBV19; clone_size: -; cdr3_nt: TGTGCCAGTAGTAAGGACAGGAATGGCTACACCTTC; cdr3_aa: CASSKDRNGYTF
j_call: TRBJ2-1; d_call: TRBD2; v_call: TRBV14; clone_size: -; cdr3_nt: TGTGCCAGCAGCGGACTAGCGGGGGCCTACAATGAGCAGTTCTTC; cdr3_aa: CASSGLAGAYNEQFF
j_call: TRBJ2-7; d_call: TRBD1; v_call: TRBV7-2; clone_size: -; cdr3_nt: TGTGCCAGCAGATCACGAGCGGCTAGACAGGGAACCTACGAGCAGTACTTC; cdr3_aa: CASRSRAARQGTYEQYF
j_call: TRBJ2-1; d_call: TRBD2; v_call: TRBV11-2; clone_size: -; cdr3_nt: TGTGCCAGCAGCTACATGACTGTCGGGAGGGCCTTACCGAATGAGCAGTTCTTC; cdr3_aa: CASSYMTVGRALPNEQFF
j_call: TRBJ2-3; d_call: TRBD2; v_call: TRBV19; clone_size: -; cdr3_nt: TGTGCCAGTAGGAGCGGGGCCGCTACAGATACGCAGTATTTT; cdr3_aa: CASRSGAATDTQYF
j_call: TRBJ1-5; d_call: TRBD1; v_call: TRBV7-2; clone_size: once; cdr3_nt: TGTGCCAGCAGCGGAGGGACAGGGGGCTTTAGTCAGCCCCAGCATTTT; cdr3_aa: CASSGGTGGFSQPQHF
j_call: TRBJ1-5; d_call: -; v_call: TRBV7-8; clone_size: -; cdr3_nt: TGTGCCAGCAGCTTGGCAGGGTATAGCAATCAGCCCCAGCATTTT; cdr3_aa: CASSLAGYSNQPQHF
j_call: TRBJ2-1; d_call: TRBD2; v_call: TRBV2; clone_size: few; cdr3_nt: TGTGCCAGCACTCCAGGGACTAGCGGGAGAATTGAGCAGTTCTTC; cdr3_aa: CASTPGTSGRIEQFF
j_call: TRBJ1-4; d_call: TRBD1; v_call: TRBV7-9; clone_size: -; cdr3_nt: TGTGCCAGCAGCCGGACAGGGAATGAAAAACTGTTTTTT; cdr3_aa: CASSRTGNEKLFF
j_call: TRBJ1-3; d_call: TRBD1; v_call: TRBV7-8; clone_size: -; cdr3_nt: TGTGCCAGCAGCCTCCGGGACAGGGTTTTCTCTGGAAACACCATATATTTT; cdr3_aa: CASSLRDRVFSGNTIYF
j_call: TRBJ1-6; d_call: -; v_call: TRBV6-6; clone_size: -; cdr3_nt: TGTGCCAGCAGTGTGGGCAGCTCCTATAATTCACCCCTCCACTTT; cdr3_aa: CASSVGSSYNSPLHF
j_call: TRBJ2-5; d_call: TRBD1; v_call: TRBV5-1; clone_size: once; cdr3_nt: TGCGCCAGCAGCTTTCGAACAGGGGAAAGGGGAGAGACCCAGTACTTC; cdr3_aa: CASSFRTGERGETQYF
j_call: TRBJ2-3; d_call: TRBD1; v_call: TRBV27; clone_size: -; cdr3_nt: TGTGCCAGCAGCCGTACAGGGGCCCTAATGGCAGATACGCAGTATTTT; cdr3_aa: CASSRTGALMADTQYF
j_call: TRBJ1-1; d_call: -; v_call: TRBV11-2; clone_size: -; cdr3_nt: TGTGCCAGCAGCTTACGTTTACAGGAAGCTTTCTTT; cdr3_aa: CASSLRLQEAFF
j_call: TRBJ1-2; d_call: -; v_call: TRBV25-1; clone_size: -; cdr3_nt: TGTGCCAGCGGACGGAGAGGGATCTATGGCTACACCTTC; cdr3_aa: CASGRRGIYGYTF
j_call: TRBJ2-3; d_call: TRBD2; v_call: TRBV4-1; clone_size: -; cdr3_nt: TGCGCCAGCAGCCAGGGACTAGCGGGGTCTAGCACAGATACGCAGTATTTT; cdr3_aa: CASSQGLAGSSTDTQYF
j_call: TRBJ2-7; d_call: -; v_call: TRBV5-1; clone_size: -; cdr3_nt: TGCGCCAGCAGCTTGAGTCCGGACCCGGGAGAGCAGTACTTC; cdr3_aa: CASSLSPDPGEQYF
j_call: TRBJ2-4; d_call: TRBD2; v_call: TRBV4-3; clone_size: -; cdr3_nt: TGCGCCAGCAGCCCCATGGTAGCGGGGGCCGGAGCCAAAAACATTCAGTACTTC; cdr3_aa: CASSPMVAGAGAKNIQYF
j_call: TRBJ2-7; d_call: -; v_call: TRBV4-2; clone_size: -; cdr3_nt: TGTGCCAGCAGCCAAGATGGAAACTCGGGGGTCTACGAGCAGTACTTC; cdr3_aa: CASSQDGNSGVYEQYF
j_call: TRBJ2-1; d_call: -; v_call: TRBV6-1; clone_size: -; cdr3_nt: TGTGCCAGCAGTGAAGGAAGGGGAATTGTGGCACAAAATGAGCAGTTCTTC; cdr3_aa: CASSEGRGIVAQNEQFF
j_call: TRBJ2-3; d_call: TRBD2; v_call: TRBV4-2; clone_size: few; cdr3_nt: TGTGCCAGCAGCCGTCGACTAGCGGGGGGCCGGAGCACAGATACGCAGTATTTT; cdr3_aa: CASSRRLAGGRSTDTQYF
j_call: TRBJ1-6; d_call: -; v_call: TRBV5-6; clone_size: -; cdr3_nt: TGTGCCAGCAACGGACAGTTCAATTCACCCCTCCACTTT; cdr3_aa: CASNGQFNSPLHF
j_call: TRBJ1-2; d_call: TRBD1; v_call: TRBV5-1; clone_size: -; cdr3_nt: TGCGCCAGCAGCTTGGAGGTGGCAGGGGGCGCGAATGGCTACACCTTC; cdr3_aa: CASSLEVAGGANGYTF
j_call: TRBJ2-7; d_call: -; v_call: TRBV19; clone_size: -; cdr3_nt: TGTGCCAGACCTGAAGGGCGGGCCGCCTACGAGCAGTACTTC; cdr3_aa: CARPEGRAAYEQYF